One and the same sample provided the 26 T cell receptor beta chains below, sequenced in a study of CD8+CD57+ T cells in acquired aplastic anemia. Profiling of TCR beta VDJ combinations and CDR3 sequences used genomic DNA as template. TCRdb re-analysed the reads in MiXCR, keeping a single row per CDR3 protein. The top ten hold less than 0.85% of the sample, which has around 430,000 distinct CDR3 sequences, around 32% seen once. Patients chosen for sequencing had CD8+CD57+ cells that had expanded, as shown by flow cytometry. The material sequenced was sorted CD4+, CD8+, or CD8+CD57+ T cells (not recorded which) from PBMCs. The receptors here all came from a human donor with aplastic anemia.

CDR3 coding DNA: TGTGCCAGCAGTTCGCCCTTGGAAGAGACCCAGTACTTC. This translates into CASSSPLEETQYF. The V and J genes are TRBV7-9 and TRBJ2-5; D not resolved. There are 13 residues in the CDR3. Germline V gives CDR1 SEHNR, CDR2 FQNEAQ (reference sequence). V lost 6 bases, J lost 3 bases, and 11 bases lay in between.

This clonotype appeared many times. This chain connects TRBV19 to TRBJ1-3; tentative D call: TRBD1 (5 bases). The CDR3 loop spans 15 amino acids. CDR1 and CDR2 from the germline V gene are LNHDA and SQIVND (reference sequence). V was trimmed by 10 bases and J by 0 bases, leaving 16 bases between them. CDR3 bases: TGTGCCACGTCAGAACGACAGAGCTCTGGAAACACCATATATTTT. This codes for CATSERQSSGNTIYF.

This clonotype was seen a few times. This chain links TRBV2 with TRBJ2-1, with 7 bases matching TRBD2. V lost 8 bases and J lost 5; bases outside the gene matches: 6. The germline V gene has CDR1 SNHLY and CDR2 FYNNEI. This CDR3 has 13 residues. CDR3 sequence (DNA): TGTGCCAGCGGGGGGGACTTTAACAATGAGCAGTTCTTC. Translation: CASGGDFNNEQFF.

The chain links TRBV2 to TRBJ2-7; 8 bases line up with TRBD2. In germline, CDR1 is SNHLY, CDR2 FYNNEI. There are 16 residues in the CDR3. The junction had 9 bases not matched to a gene; V was cut back by 5 bases and J by 0 bases. DNA for the CDR3: TGTGCCAGCAGTTACTCTTTCAGCGGGAGCTCCTACGAGCAGTACTTC. This codes for CASSYSFSGSSYEQYF.

This clonotype was seen repeatedly, ten times or more. The J gene is TRBJ1-2, the V gene TRBV7-9; 7 positions match TRBD1. After removal of 7 bases from V and 6 bases from J, the junction contained 8 bases not matched to a gene. The germline V gene encodes CDR1 SEHNR and CDR2 FQNEAQ (reference sequence). The CDR3 covers 13 residues. For the CDR3, the DNA is TGTGCCAGCACAAAGACAGGGTTGAATGGCTACACCTTC. It translates to CASTKTGLNGYTF.

The table lists this clonotype with a few counts. The J gene is TRBJ2-5, the V gene TRBV7-3; 11 bases fit TRBD2. V trimming: 2 bases; J trimming: 5 bases; junction bases outside the gene matches: 7. The germline V gene has CDR1 SGHTA and CDR2 FQGTGA. The CDR3 has 16 amino acids. The DNA of the CDR3 is TGTGCCAGCAGCTTATCTGGGGCTAGCGGGGGGGAGACCCAGTACTTC. This encodes CASSLSGASGGETQYF. Drawing the rest from reference TRBV7-3 and TRBJ2-5, the complete variable domain is GAGVSQTPSNKVTEKGKYVELRCDPISGHTALYWYRQSLGQGPEFLIYFQGTGAADDSGLPNDRFFAVRPEGSVSTLKIQRTERGDSAVYLCASSLSGASGGETQYFGPGTRLLVL.

In this sample, this clonotype turned up once. The genes are TRBV10-3 and TRBJ2-2; 14 bases match TRBD2. Germline CDR1 reads ENHRY; CDR2 reads SYGVKD. The CDR3 consists of 14 residues. With 11 bases clipped from V and 7 bases from J, the junction kept 6 bases outside the gene matches. CDR3 residues: CAVRGTSGSGELFF. In DNA, the CDR3 is TGTGCCGTCCGGGGGACTAGCGGGAGCGGGGAGCTGTTTTTT.

The chain carries TRBV29-1 and TRBJ1-1; D unresolved. This CDR3 has 13 residues. CDR1 SQVTM and CDR2 ANQGSEA come from the germline V gene. V gave up 2 bases and J gave up 5 bases, with 12 bases separating them. Here the CDR3 reads CSVELGRWTEAFF. Written as DNA, the CDR3 is TGCAGCGTTGAACTAGGGCGATGGACTGAAGCTTTCTTT. Full variable domain (remainder filled in from reference TRBV29-1 and TRBJ1-1): SAVISQKPSRDICQRGTSLTIQCQVDSQVTMMFWYRQQPGQSLTLIATANQGSEATYESGFVIDKFPISRPNLTFSTLTVSNMSPEDSSIYLCSVELGRWTEAFFGQGTRLTVV.

The V and J genes are TRBV24-1 and TRBJ2-3, with D uncertain. The ends were cut back, 8 bases at V and 0 bases at J, with 11 bases in the middle. The CDR3 totals 14 residues. Germline CDR1 is KGHDR and CDR2 is SFDVKD. In DNA, the CDR3 is TGTGCCACCAATCCTATTACTAGCACAGATACGCAGTATTTT. Its translation is CATNPITSTDTQYF.

As regards this clonotype: This may stem from a read error, because a much larger clone lies one nucleotide away. This CDR3 is CSACNRGRETQYF. CDR3 nucleotide sequence: TGCAGTGCTTGTAACAGGGGTAGGGAGACCCAGTACTTC. This chain uses TRBV20-1 with TRBJ2-5, with TRBD1 identical over 7 bases. CDR3 length equals 13 residues. J lost 5 bases, V lost 5 bases, and 8 bases had no gene match. Germline V lookup: CDR1 DFQATT, CDR2 SNEGSKA (reference sequence).

This clonotype was seen repeatedly, ten times or more. The CDR3 reads CASNNGQRNQPQHF. The CDR3 nucleotides read TGTGCCAGCAATAATGGACAGCGGAATCAGCCCCAGCATTTT. This rearrangement joins TRBV9 to TRBJ1-5; the D gene is possibly TRBD1 (6 bases). This CDR3 region has 14 residues. Germline V gene lookup returns CDR1 SGDLS and CDR2 YYNGEE. Deletions cut 6 bases from V and 4 bases from J, with 14 bases between.

This chain connects TRBV9 to TRBJ1-3; no clear D. V lost 3 bases, J lost 4 bases, and 11 bases lay in between. The CDR3 sequence is 14 residues long. Per germline, CDR1 SGDLS and CDR2 YYNGEE. CDR3 sequence (DNA): TGTGCCAGCAGCGCCAAGGGTTCGGGAAACACCATATATTTT. Its protein is CASSAKGSGNTIYF.

As for this clonotype: One end of the junction varies from germline; a read error may be responsible. The CDR3 sequence: CASSWTGTSGTYGQYF. Here the CDR3 DNA reads TGTGCCAGCAGCTGGACCGGGACTAGCGGTACCTACGGGCAGTACTTC. The chain uses TRBV11-1 and TRBJ2-7; 11 positions match TRBD2. The CDR3 runs 16 residues. Germline CDR1 is SGHAT and CDR2 is FQDESV (reference sequence).

V usage is TRBV16 and J usage is TRBJ2-1; weak D call: TRBD2 (7 bases). Germline V gene sequence: CDR1 KGHSY, CDR2 FQNENV. The length of the CDR3 is 17 residues. V lost 1 base and J 5 bases, leaving 18 bases between the germline ends. The CDR3 coding sequence is TGTGCCAGCAGCCAATTAAGGGGGAGGGCCAACGACAATGAGCAGTTCTTC. It specifies CASSQLRGRANDNEQFF. The entire variable domain, with the rest obtained from reference TRBV16 and TRBJ2-1, is as follows: GEEVAQTPKHLVRGEGQKAKLYCAPIKGHSYVFWYQQVLKNEFKFLISFQNENVFDETGMPKERFSAKCLPNSPCSLEIQATKLEDSAVYFCASSQLRGRANDNEQFFGPGTRLTVL.

This clonotype appeared a few times. The gene calls are TRBV19 and TRBJ1-5; 7 bases fit TRBD1. CDR3 length: 13 amino acids. The V gene end was trimmed by 9 bases and the J gene end by 5 bases; junction bases not matched to a gene: 7. Germline lookup yields CDR1 LNHDA and CDR2 SQIVND (reference sequence). CDR3 protein: CASNDRDDQPQHF. The DNA for the CDR3 is TGTGCCAGCAACGACAGGGATGATCAGCCCCAGCATTTT.

J is TRBJ2-1 and V is TRBV19; 10 positions match TRBD1. The V gene's germline CDR1 is LNHDA and CDR2 SQIVND (reference sequence). The CDR3 loop spans 16 amino acids. V shed 9 bases and J 6 bases; nucleotides not matched to a gene: 14. This CDR3 reads CARTGTGARKINEQFF. The CDR3 region has the DNA TGTGCCAGGACCGGGACAGGGGCTCGCAAGATCAATGAGCAGTTCTTC.

This clonotype was seen more than once but under ten times. This sequence joins TRBV9 and TRBJ1-1; unclear D gene. Germline V lookup: CDR1 SGDLS, CDR2 YYNGEE. The V end was cut by 0 bases, the J end by 0 bases, with 21 bases between. The CDR3 is made up of 19 amino acids. The CDR3 protein is CASSVATQAPSLMNTEAFF. In nucleotides, the CDR3 is TGTGCCAGCAGCGTAGCTACGCAGGCACCCTCACTCATGAACACTGAAGCTTTCTTT.

The chain links TRBV2 to TRBJ2-7; TRBD2 aligns across 9 bases. Losses at the gene ends were 11 bases for V and 3 bases for J; bases not matched to a gene: 8. Germline loops: CDR1 SNHLY, CDR2 FYNNEI. The CDR3 runs 13 residues. As DNA, the CDR3 is TGTGCCGGGTCGAGGCGGGGGGGCTACGAGCAGTACTTC. Protein sequence: CAGSRRGGYEQYF.

This clonotype was picked up a small number of times. This chain connects TRBV6-1 to TRBJ2-7; D not certain. Germline CDR1 is MNHNS and CDR2 is SASEGT. V was trimmed by 10 bases and J by 3 bases, leaving 10 bases between them. The CDR3 sequence is 11 residues long. The CDR3 coding sequence is TGTGCCACCAACACTAACTACGAGCAGTACTTC. Encoded protein: CATNTNYEQYF.

This clonotype showed up just once. The chain combines TRBV25-1 with TRBJ1-6, with D possibly being TRBD1 (5 bases). This CDR3 is built from 15 residues. The ends were cut back, 4 bases at V and 9 bases at J, with 16 bases in the middle. Germline-derived CDR1 and CDR2 are MGHDK and SYGVNS. The CDR3 loop reads CASSGTGAGGSPLHF. The CDR3 coding sequence is TGTGCCAGCAGTGGTACCGGGGCCGGGGGTTCACCCCTCCACTTT. Variable domain in full (rest from reference TRBV25-1 and TRBJ1-6): EADIYQTPRYLVIGTGKKITLECSQTMGHDKMYWYQQDPGMELHLIHYSYGVNSTEKGDLSSESTVSRIRTEHFPLTLESARPSHTSQYLCASSGTGAGGSPLHFGNGTRLTVT.

The rearrangement joins TRBV5-1 to TRBJ2-7, with D possibly TRBD1 on 6 matching bases. The germline V and J ends were trimmed by 0 bases and 2 bases, with 12 bases remaining between them. The CDR3 totals 15 residues. Per germline, CDR1 SGHRS and CDR2 YFSETQ. CDR3: CASSLAVQGPYEQYF. In DNA, the CDR3 is TGCGCCAGCAGCTTGGCCGTCCAGGGGCCCTACGAGCAGTACTTC. Drawing the rest from reference TRBV5-1 and TRBJ2-7, the complete variable domain is KAGVTQTPRYLIKTRGQQVTLSCSPISGHRSVSWYQQTPGQGLQFLFEYFSETQRNKGNFPGRFSGRQFSNSRSEMNVSTLELGDSALYLCASSLAVQGPYEQYFGPGTRLTVT.

V usage is TRBV5-4 and J usage is TRBJ1-2; possible D gene TRBD1, 5 bases. The CDR3 runs to 15 residues. Per the germline V gene, CDR1 is SGHNT and CDR2 is YYREEE (reference sequence). V was cut by 3 bases and J by 3 bases, with 15 bases left in between. The CDR3 sequence: CASSWITGDYYGYTF. In nucleotides, the CDR3 is TGTGCCAGCAGCTGGATAACGGGGGATTACTATGGCTACACCTTC.

Many counts were recorded for this clonotype. The rearrangement uses TRBV16 and TRBJ1-6, with D possibly matching TRBD1 (6 bases). Trimming stripped 0 bases from V and 8 bases from J, with 14 bases between. Germline V gene lookup returns CDR1 KGHSY and CDR2 FQNENV. There are 16 residues in the CDR3. CDR3 region: CASSQSRGAQYSPLHF. Written as DNA, the CDR3 is TGTGCCAGCAGCCAATCACGGGGGGCTCAGTATTCACCCCTCCACTTT.

This rearrangement joins TRBV15 to TRBJ2-3, with D unclear. CDR3 length: 17 amino acids. Germline-derived CDR1 and CDR2 are LNHNV and YYDKDF (reference sequence). V gave up 4 bases and J gave up 0 bases, with 17 bases separating them. This chain's CDR3 is CATSNRTDSGSTDTQYF. CDR3 DNA sequence: TGTGCCACCAGCAACCGGACCGACTCGGGTAGCACAGATACGCAGTATTTT. The full variable domain, in which reference TRBV15 and TRBJ2-3 provide the parts outside the CDR3, is DAMVIQNPRYQVTQFGKPVTLSCSQTLNHNVMYWYQQKSSQAPKLLFHYYDKDFNNEADTPDNFQSRRPNTSFCFLDIRSPGLGDTAMYLCATSNRTDSGSTDTQYFGPGTRLTVL.

Remarks on this clonotype: Since a much larger clone is just one base distant, this may be a read error. The chain joins TRBV2 to TRBJ2-7, with 7 positions matching TRBD2. The CDR3 runs to 13 residues. In germline, CDR1 is SNHLY, CDR2 FYNNEI. The CDR3 is CASSEGGWSEQSF. The CDR3 DNA sequence: TGTGCCAGCAGTGAGGGGGGGTGGAGTGAGCAGTCCTTC.

This clonotype was recorded a few times. One junction end disagrees with the germline gene, perhaps due to a read error. The genes are TRBV10-3 and TRBJ1-1; D not certain. The CDR3 has 15 amino acids. Germline V CDR1 and CDR2: ENHRY, SYGVKD. The CDR3 DNA sequence: TGTGCCAGCAGTTTAAAGGAGGGTGGGAACACTGAAGCTTTCTTT. Residues: CASSLKEGGNTEAFF.